The rows below give T cell receptor beta chains drawn from one sample of a study of response to subunit inactivated influenza vaccine. From the RT-PCR reads, TCRdb called clonotypes with MiXCR, one entry per CDR3 protein. Counted here are fewer than 700,000 distinct CDR3 sequences, over 10% occurring once; the ten biggest clones make up roughly 13%. This sample comprised PBMCs from blood, obtained about 40 days after vaccination. The receptors derive from a man aged 50 to 59 who received an inactivated influenza vaccine. Both conserved end residues are part of each CDR3. A D gene is named only where the DNA matches it firmly. Size values are once, few and many counts, or a class for expanded clones, and some rows have none.

J gene | clone size | D gene | V gene | CDR3 protein | CDR3 DNA
TRBJ2-1 | few | . | TRBV12-3/TRBV12-4 | CASTPSGRPNNEQFF | TGTGCCAGCACCCCGAGTGGACGACCGAACAATGAGCAGTTCTTC
TRBJ2-1 | . | TRBD2 | TRBV7-9 | CASSLRLAGGDEQFF | TGTGCCAGCAGCTTAAGGCTAGCGGGAGGCGATGAGCAGTTCTTC
TRBJ2-7 | many | . | TRBV12-3/TRBV12-4 | CASSFSRSYEQYF | TGTGCCAGCAGTTTTTCTCGCTCCTACGAGCAGTACTTC
TRBJ1-2 | . | TRBD1 | TRBV5-1 | CASRDGTETNYGYTF | TGCGCCAGCAGGGACGGGACAGAGACTAACTATGGCTACACCTTC
TRBJ2-5 | . | . | TRBV9 | CASSPPTGVGETQYF | TGTGCCAGCAGCCCCCCTACGGGGGTGGGAGAGACCCAGTACTTC
TRBJ2-5 | few | . | TRBV25-1 | CASSEPQETQYF | TGTGCCAGCAGTGAACCACAAGAGACCCAGTACTTC
TRBJ2-7 | . | . | TRBV2 | CASSDQGRLNEQYF | TGTGCCAGCAGTGATCAGGGTCGTCTCAACGAGCAGTACTTC
TRBJ1-1 | . | TRBD1 | TRBV12-3/TRBV12-4 | CASTDSGPRGTEAFF | TGTGCCAGCACGGACTCGGGACCCAGGGGGACTGAAGCTTTCTTT
TRBJ2-5 | few | TRBD2 | TRBV9 | CASSGLQRGGRETQYF | TGTGCCAGCAGCGGCTTACAGCGGGGGGGCCGAGAGACCCAGTACTTC
TRBJ2-3 | many | . | TRBV20-1 | CSAVRDGPTDTQYF | TGCAGTGCTGTAAGGGACGGCCCCACAGATACGCAGTATTTT
TRBJ1-1 | many | TRBD1 | TRBV28 | CASSLRQGTEAFF | TGTGCCAGCAGCCTTCGACAGGGCACTGAAGCTTTCTTT
TRBJ2-1 | . | . | TRBV4-3 | CASSQASEYNEQFF | TGCGCCAGCAGCCAAGCTTCCGAATACAATGAGCAGTTCTTC
TRBJ2-3 | few | . | TRBV7-2 | CASSFMGTRTDTQYF | TGTGCCAGCAGCTTTATGGGCACCCGCACAGATACGCAGTATTTT
TRBJ1-1 | many | . | TRBV6-2/TRBV6-3 | CASTQGGGTEAFF | TGTGCCAGCACCCAAGGTGGGGGGACTGAAGCTTTCTTT
TRBJ2-1 | few | TRBD1 | TRBV12-3/TRBV12-4 | CASGQGVGNEQFF | TGTGCTAGCGGACAGGGTGTGGGTAATGAGCAGTTCTTC
TRBJ2-5 | . | TRBD1 | TRBV7-2 | CASSWKGTGQETQYF | TGTGCCAGCAGTTGGAAGGGGACAGGTCAAGAGACCCAGTACTTC
TRBJ1-1 | few | . | TRBV2 | CASTEVGRYTEAFF | TGTGCCAGCACCGAAGTGGGAAGATACACTGAAGCTTTCTTT
TRBJ1-6 | . | . | TRBV10-3 | CAITEGANSPLHF | TGTGCCATCACGGAAGGGGCTAATTCACCCCTCCACTTT
TRBJ1-4 | . | . | TRBV7-9 | CASTFWRTTNEKLFF | TGTGCCAGCACTTTCTGGCGGACAACTAATGAAAAACTGTTTTTT
TRBJ1-1 | . | . | TRBV9 | CASSVSANTEAFF | TGTGCCAGCAGCGTATCGGCGAACACTGAAGCTTTCTTT
TRBJ2-6 | . | . | TRBV28 | CASSLWEAGANVLTF | TGTGCCAGCAGTTTATGGGAGGCCGGGGCCAACGTCCTGACTTTC
TRBJ1-2 | . | TRBD1 | TRBV6-5 | CASSYGQGASPYGYTF | TGTGCCAGCAGCTACGGACAGGGGGCCTCACCTTATGGCTACACCTTC
TRBJ2-5 | few | . | TRBV2 | CATKTWETQYF | TGTGCCACCAAAACTTGGGAGACCCAGTACTTC
TRBJ2-3 | few | . | TRBV10-3 | CAIKEAGSTDTQYF | TGTGCCATCAAGGAGGCAGGGAGCACAGATACGCAGTATTTT
TRBJ2-5 | few | . | TRBV5-1 | CASSLGIGQPETQYF | TGCGCCAGCAGCTTGGGAATAGGGCAACCGGAGACCCAGTACTTC
TRBJ2-7 | . | TRBD2 | TRBV3-1 | CASSQAGGLAYEQYF | TGTGCCAGCAGCCAAGCCGGGGGACTAGCCTACGAGCAGTACTTC
TRBJ1-1 | few | . | TRBV4-1 | CASSQVLTSKNTEAFF | TGCGCCAGCAGCCAAGTTCTTACCAGTAAGAACACTGAAGCTTTCTTT
TRBJ2-7 | . | TRBD2 | TRBV7-2 | CASSPSGGPTYEQYF | TGTGCCAGCAGCCCTAGCGGGGGACCCACCTACGAGCAGTACTTC
TRBJ2-7 | . | . | TRBV29-1 | CSVDVGYEQYF | TGCAGCGTTGATGTCGGATACGAGCAGTACTTC
TRBJ2-4 | few | TRBD1 | TRBV10-3 | CAISEPGQELAKNIQYF | TGTGCCATCAGTGAGCCCGGACAGGAACTAGCCAAAAACATTCAGTACTTC
TRBJ2-5 | . | TRBD2 | TRBV5-6 | CASSTPRTSRQETQYF | TGTGCCAGCAGCACTCCCCGGACTAGCAGACAAGAGACCCAGTACTTC
TRBJ2-7 | few | TRBD2 | TRBV6-1 | CASSSDGGARQYF | TGTGCCAGCAGCTCTGACGGGGGGGCGCGGCAGTACTTC
TRBJ2-7 | . | . | TRBV6-6 | CASRDPRSEQYF | TGTGCCAGCAGAGACCCTCGTTCCGAGCAGTACTTC
TRBJ2-1 | . | TRBD1 | TRBV7-9 | CASSLGDRANEQFF | TGTGCCAGCAGCTTGGGGGACAGGGCGAATGAGCAGTTCTTC
TRBJ2-1 | few | . | TRBV2 | CASTYESLHEQFF | TGTGCCAGCACGTACGAGTCTTTGCATGAGCAGTTCTTC
TRBJ2-1 | . | . | TRBV10-3 | CAISELGGEYNEQFF | TGTGCCATCAGTGAGTTGGGTGGGGAATACAATGAGCAGTTCTTC
TRBJ2-7 | few | TRBD2 | TRBV28 | CASSDYSGGSYEQYF | TGTGCCAGCAGCGACTATAGCGGGGGCAGCTACGAGCAGTACTTC
TRBJ2-3 | . | . | TRBV12-3/TRBV12-4 | CASSPEGGTSTDTQYF | TGTGCCAGCAGCCCGGAGGGGGGGACTAGCACAGATACGCAGTATTTT
TRBJ2-2 | few | TRBD2 | TRBV27 | CASSFLRTSGSRGELFF | TGTGCCAGCAGTTTTTTAAGGACTAGCGGTAGTAGAGGGGAGCTGTTTTTT
TRBJ2-7 | few | TRBD1 | TRBV20-1 | CSAKATGTGPYEQYF | TGCAGTGCTAAGGCGACCGGGACAGGTCCCTACGAGCAGTACTTC
TRBJ2-1 | few | . | TRBV29-1 | CSGKAYKLSYNEQFF | TGCAGCGGAAAGGCTTACAAGCTGTCCTACAATGAGCAGTTCTTC
TRBJ2-5 | many | . | TRBV12-3/TRBV12-4 | CASSFVHTETQYF | TGTGCCAGCAGTTTCGTACATACGGAGACCCAGTACTTC
TRBJ2-5 | few | . | TRBV6-2/TRBV6-3 | CASSYFIGETQYF | TGTGCCAGCAGTTACTTCATCGGCGAGACCCAGTACTTC
TRBJ2-7 | few | . | TRBV7-2 | CASGSGWEQYF | TGTGCCAGCGGATCAGGATGGGAGCAGTACTTC
TRBJ1-2 | many | TRBD1 | TRBV7-2 | CASSSPGQGTYGYTF | TGTGCCAGCAGTTCTCCGGGACAGGGAACCTATGGCTACACCTTC